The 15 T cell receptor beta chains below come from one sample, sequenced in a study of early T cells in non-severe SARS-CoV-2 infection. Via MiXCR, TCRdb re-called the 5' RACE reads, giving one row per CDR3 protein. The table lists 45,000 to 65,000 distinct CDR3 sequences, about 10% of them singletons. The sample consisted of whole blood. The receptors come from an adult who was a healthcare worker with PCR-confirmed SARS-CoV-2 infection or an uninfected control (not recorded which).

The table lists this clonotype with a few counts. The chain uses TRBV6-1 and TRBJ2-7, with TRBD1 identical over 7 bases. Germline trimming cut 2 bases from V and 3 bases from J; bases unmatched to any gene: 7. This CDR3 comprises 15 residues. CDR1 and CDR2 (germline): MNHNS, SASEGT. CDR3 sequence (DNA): TGTGCCAGCAGTGAATCTCCGGACAGGTACTACGAGCAGTACTTC. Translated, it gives CASSESPDRYYEQYF.

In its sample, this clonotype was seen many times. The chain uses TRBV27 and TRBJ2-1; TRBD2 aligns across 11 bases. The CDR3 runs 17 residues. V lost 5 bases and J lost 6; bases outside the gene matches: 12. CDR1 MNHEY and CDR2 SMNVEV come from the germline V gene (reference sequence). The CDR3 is CASSTPLAGGPSNEQFF. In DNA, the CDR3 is TGTGCCAGCAGTACGCCGTTAGCGGGAGGGCCATCCAATGAGCAGTTCTTC.

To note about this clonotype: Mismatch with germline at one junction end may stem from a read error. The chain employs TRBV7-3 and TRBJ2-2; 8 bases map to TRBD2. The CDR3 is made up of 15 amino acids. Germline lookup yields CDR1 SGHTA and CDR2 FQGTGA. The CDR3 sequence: CASRPGGERTGELFF. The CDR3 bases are TGTGCCAGCAGACCGGGGGGGGAACGCACCGGAGAGCTGTTTTTT.

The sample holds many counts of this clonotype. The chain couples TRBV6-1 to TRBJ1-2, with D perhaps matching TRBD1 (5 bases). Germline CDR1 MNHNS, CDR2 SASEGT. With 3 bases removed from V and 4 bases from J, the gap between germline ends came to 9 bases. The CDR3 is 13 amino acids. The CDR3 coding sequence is TGTGCCAGCAGTGAGGACGGGACCTATGGCTACACCTTC. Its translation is CASSEDGTYGYTF.

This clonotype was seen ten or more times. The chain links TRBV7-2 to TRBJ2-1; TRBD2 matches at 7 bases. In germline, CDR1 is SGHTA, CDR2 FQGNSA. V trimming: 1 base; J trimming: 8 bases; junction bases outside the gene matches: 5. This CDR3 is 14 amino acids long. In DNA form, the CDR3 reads TGTGCCAGCAGCTTAGTGGTAGGGAGGGATGAGCAGTTCTTC. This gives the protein CASSLVVGRDEQFF.

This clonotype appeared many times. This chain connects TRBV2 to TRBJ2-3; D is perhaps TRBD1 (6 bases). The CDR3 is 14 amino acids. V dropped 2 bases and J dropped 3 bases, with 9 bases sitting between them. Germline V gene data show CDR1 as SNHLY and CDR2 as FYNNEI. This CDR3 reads CASSETRGTDTQYF. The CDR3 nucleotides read TGTGCCAGCAGTGAAACAAGGGGGACAGATACGCAGTATTTT.

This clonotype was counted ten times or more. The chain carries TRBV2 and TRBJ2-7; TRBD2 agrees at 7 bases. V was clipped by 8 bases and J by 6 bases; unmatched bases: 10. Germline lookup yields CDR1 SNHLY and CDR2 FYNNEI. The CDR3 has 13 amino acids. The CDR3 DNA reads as TGTGCCAGCTGGGCTGGCGGGAGTGGCGAGCAGTACTTC. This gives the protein CASWAGGSGEQYF.

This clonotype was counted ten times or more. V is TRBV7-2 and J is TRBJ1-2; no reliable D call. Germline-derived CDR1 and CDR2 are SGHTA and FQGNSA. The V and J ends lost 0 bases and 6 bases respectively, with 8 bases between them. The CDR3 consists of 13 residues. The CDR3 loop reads CASSLAPLNGYTF. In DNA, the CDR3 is TGTGCCAGCAGCTTAGCACCGTTGAATGGCTACACCTTC.

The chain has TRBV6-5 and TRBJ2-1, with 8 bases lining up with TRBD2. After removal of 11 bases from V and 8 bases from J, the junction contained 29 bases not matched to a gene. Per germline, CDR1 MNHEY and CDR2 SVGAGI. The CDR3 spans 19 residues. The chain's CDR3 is CARHRGIPQTSDPGDEQFF. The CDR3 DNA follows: TGTGCCCGACATCGGGGTATACCTCAGACTAGCGATCCTGGGGATGAGCAGTTCTTC.

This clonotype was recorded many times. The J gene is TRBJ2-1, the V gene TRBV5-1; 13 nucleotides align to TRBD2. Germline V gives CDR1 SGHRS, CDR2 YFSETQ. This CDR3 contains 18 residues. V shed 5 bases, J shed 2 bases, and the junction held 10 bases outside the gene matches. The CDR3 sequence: CASRAPGLAGPPYNEQFF. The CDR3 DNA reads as TGCGCCAGCAGGGCCCCGGGACTAGCGGGGCCTCCCTACAATGAGCAGTTCTTC. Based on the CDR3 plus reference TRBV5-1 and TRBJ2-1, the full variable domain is KAGVTQTPRYLIKTRGQQVTLSCSPISGHRSVSWYQQTPGQGLQFLFEYFSETQRNKGNFPGRFSGRQFSNSRSEMNVSTLELGDSALYLCASRAPGLAGPPYNEQFFGPGTRLTVL.

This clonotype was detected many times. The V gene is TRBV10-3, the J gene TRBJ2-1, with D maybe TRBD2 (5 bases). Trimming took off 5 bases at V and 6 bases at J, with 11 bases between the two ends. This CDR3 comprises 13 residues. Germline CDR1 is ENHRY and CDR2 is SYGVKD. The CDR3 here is CAISTNEGNEQFF. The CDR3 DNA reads TGTGCCATCAGTACCAATGAGGGCAATGAGCAGTTCTTC.

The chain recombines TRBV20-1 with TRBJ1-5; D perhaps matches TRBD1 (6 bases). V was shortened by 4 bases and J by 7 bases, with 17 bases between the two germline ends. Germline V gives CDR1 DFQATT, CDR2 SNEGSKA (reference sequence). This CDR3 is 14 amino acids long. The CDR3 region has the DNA TGCAGTGCTACCTTTTCACAGGGCTGGCAGCCCCAGCATTTT. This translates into CSATFSQGWQPQHF.

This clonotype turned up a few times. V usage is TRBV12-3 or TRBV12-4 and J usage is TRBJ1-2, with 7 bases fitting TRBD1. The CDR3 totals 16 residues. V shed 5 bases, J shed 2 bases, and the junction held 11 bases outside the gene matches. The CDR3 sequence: CASSPPPGGTNYGYTF. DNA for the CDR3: TGTGCCAGCAGTCCCCCCCCAGGGGGGACGAACTATGGCTACACCTTC.

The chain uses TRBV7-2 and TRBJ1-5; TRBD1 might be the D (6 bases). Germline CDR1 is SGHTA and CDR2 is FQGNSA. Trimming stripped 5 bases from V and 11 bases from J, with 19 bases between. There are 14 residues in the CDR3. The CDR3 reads CASSPTGGGQSQHF. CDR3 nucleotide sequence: TGTGCCAGCAGCCCGACGGGGGGCGGGCAGTCCCAGCATTTT.

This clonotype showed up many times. This CDR3 reads CASSLTGGRTDTQYF. Written as DNA, the CDR3 is TGTGCCAGCAGCCTAACCGGGGGCCGCACAGATACGCAGTATTTT. J is TRBJ2-3 and V is TRBV14; D possibly uses TRBD1 or TRBD2 (6 bases each). This CDR3 region has 15 residues. Trimming shortened V by 4 bases and J by 1 base, and 12 bases separated the two germline ends. Per germline, CDR1 SGHDN and CDR2 FVKESK.